Each of the 32 T cell receptor beta chains below was sequenced from the same sample in a study of shared clonotypes between healthy human individuals. Produced via immunoSEQ multiplex PCR; TCRdb's table is partial and in-frame only. The sample contains about 2,100,000 clones, around 93% of which appear only once. In the naive CD8 group, cells lacked CD45RO and were positively selected for CCR7, so terminally differentiated effector memory CD45RA+ cells were left out. Sequences were obtained from naive CD8+ T cells from PBMCs. The source of these receptors is a man aged 18 to 29 in good health. Some clones in this sample may be carry-over from other donors' samples.

This rearrangement joins TRBV18 to TRBJ2-1; D may correspond to TRBD1 or TRBD2 (5 bases each). The CDR3 totals 15 residues. The V end was cut by 5 bases, the J end by 0 bases, with 11 bases between. CDR1 and CDR2 (germline): KGHSH, LQKENI. The CDR3 DNA reads as TGTGCCAGCTCATCCGGGACCGGCTCCTACAATGAGCAGTTCTTC. Its protein is CASSSGTGSYNEQFF.

This clone was detected a few times. The chain joins TRBV10-3 to TRBJ1-1, with TRBD1 matching 8 bases. Germline V CDR1 and CDR2: ENHRY, SYGVKD. The J segment lost 4 bases and the V segment lost 5 bases, leaving 0 bases of the junction unmatched. The CDR3 is 12 amino acids. CDR3 loop: CAISTGGTEAFF. The CDR3 DNA sequence: TGTGCCATCAGTACAGGGGGCACTGAAGCTTTCTTT.

The V call is TRBV29-1, the J call TRBJ2-5; D is unclear. The J call is doubtful: the DNA matches TRBJ2-7 better. The CDR3 runs to 13 residues. The germline gives CDR1 SQVTM, CDR2 ANQGSEA. The CDR3 region has the DNA TGCAGCGTTAAAGCCCCCCCACGCTACGAGCAGTACTTC. The encoded protein is CSVKAPPRYEQYF.

With respect to this clone: This same CDR3 is encoded by further DNA sequences in the sample. V gene TRBV19 combines with J gene TRBJ2-7; 10 bases fit TRBD1. This CDR3 comprises 14 residues. CDR1 and CDR2 from the germline V gene are LNHDA and SQIVND (reference sequence). V lost 6 bases to trimming and J lost 3 bases; unmatched junction nucleotides: 5. The CDR3 sequence: CASSLTGGFYEQYF. CDR3 DNA: TGTGCCAGTAGCTTGACAGGGGGCTTCTACGAGCAGTACTTC.

The chain is built from TRBV29-1 and TRBJ2-1, with TRBD2 identical over 8 bases. CDR1 and CDR2 from the germline V gene are SQVTM and ANQGSEA. CDR3 length: 18 amino acids. The ends lost 7 bases at V and 7 bases at J; junction bases unmatched: 24. The CDR3 DNA reads as TGCAGCGCCCGAAGGTCTAGCGGGCCGGTATGGGGCTCGAATGAGCAGTTCTTC. Residues: CSARRSSGPVWGSNEQFF.

The V and J genes are TRBV7-9 and TRBJ2-7; TRBD2 agrees at 8 bases. Germline CDR1 is SEHNR and CDR2 is FQNEAQ (reference sequence). Losses at the gene ends were 1 base for V and 7 bases for J; bases not matched to a gene: 9. This CDR3 is 15 amino acids long. The CDR3 region is CASSLESSGWREQYF. CDR3 in DNA: TGTGCCAGCAGCTTAGAGTCTAGCGGGTGGCGGGAGCAGTACTTC.

The V call is TRBV4-3, the J call TRBJ1-2; tentative D call: TRBD1 (5 bases). The germline V and J ends were trimmed by 4 bases and 1 base, with 16 bases remaining between them. This CDR3 comprises 16 residues. The germline V gene encodes CDR1 LGHNA and CDR2 YSLEER. CDR3 loop: CASSRSSGAVNYGYTF. DNA for the CDR3: TGCGCCAGCAGCCGTAGCAGCGGGGCGGTTAACTATGGCTACACCTTC.

The chain has TRBV7-9 and TRBJ2-1; the D gene is possibly TRBD2 (5 bases). Germline V gene sequence: CDR1 SEHNR, CDR2 FQNEAQ (reference sequence). This CDR3 comprises 12 residues. Trimming cost V 10 bases and J 5 bases, with 12 bases left between them. CDR3 loop: CANGEPNNEQFF. The CDR3, as DNA: TGTGCCAACGGGGAACCTAACAATGAGCAGTTCTTC.

The chain carries TRBV4-1 and TRBJ1-5; a possible D gene is TRBD1 (6 bases). CDR3 length: 18 residues. The germline CDR1 and CDR2 sequences are MGHRA and YSYEKL. The ends were cut back, 3 bases at V and 1 base at J, with 19 bases in the middle. CDR3 in DNA: TGCGCCAGCAGCCATGCTCCGGGAAGGACAGAGAGCAATCAGCCCCAGCATTTT. It specifies CASSHAPGRTESNQPQHF.

The chain joins TRBV27 to TRBJ2-3; 7 nucleotides agree with TRBD1. Germline V gives CDR1 MNHEY, CDR2 SMNVEV (reference sequence). V gave up 5 bases and J gave up 6 bases; unmatched junction bases: 14. This CDR3 is built from 16 residues. The CDR3 bases are TGTGCCAGCAGTCCTCACAGGGGTATAAATTTGGATACGCAGTATTTT. This translates into CASSPHRGINLDTQYF.

V is TRBV10-2 and J is TRBJ1-3; D is unresolved. V lost 4 bases and J lost 2, with 12 bases in between. CDR1 is WSHSY and CDR2 is SAAADI in the germline V gene. The CDR3 length is 15 residues. CDR3 amino acids: CASSVDRGTGNTIYF. In DNA, the CDR3 is TGCGCCAGCAGTGTAGATCGCGGGACTGGAAACACCATATATTTT.

The table lists this clone with a count of one. The sample contains more than one DNA sequence encoding this CDR3. The V and J genes are TRBV19 and TRBJ1-1; D not resolved. Germline V lookup: CDR1 LNHDA, CDR2 SQIVND (reference sequence). This CDR3 has 13 residues. Deletions cut 1 base from V and 1 base from J, with 4 bases between. The chain's CDR3 is CASSIGTNTEAFF. The CDR3 DNA reads TGTGCCAGTAGTATAGGGACGAACACTGAAGCTTTCTTT.

The chain uses TRBV7-6 and TRBJ2-3; D might be TRBD2 (5 bases). The CDR3 contains 18 residues. The germline V gene has CDR1 SGHVS and CDR2 FNYEAQ. Trimming stripped 3 bases from V and 2 bases from J, with 21 bases between. The CDR3 region is CASSFYGVEGRFTDTQYF. The CDR3, as DNA: TGTGCCAGCAGCTTTTATGGGGTTGAGGGCCGGTTCACAGATACGCAGTATTTT.

The gene calls are TRBV7-9 and TRBJ2-3; D is perhaps TRBD1 (6 bases). CDR1 and CDR2 (germline): SEHNR, FQNEAQ (reference sequence). Trimming took off 5 bases at V and 6 bases at J, with 18 bases between the two ends. The CDR3 sequence is 15 residues long. The CDR3 coding sequence is TGTGCCAGCAGCCTGGGGGACATCTTGAGGGATACGCAGTATTTT. Its translation is CASSLGDILRDTQYF.

A word on this clone: Other nucleotide sequences in the sample specify the same CDR3. The chain employs TRBV28 and TRBJ1-5; D is undetermined. CDR1 is MDHEN, CDR2 SYDVKM, per germline. The CDR3 covers 12 residues. Trimming shortened V by 1 base and J by 9 bases, and 7 bases separated the two germline ends. This CDR3 is CASSLSGTPQHF. As DNA, the CDR3 is TGTGCCAGCAGTTTATCGGGCACGCCCCAGCATTTT.

The gene calls are TRBV10-3 and TRBJ2-1; the match to TRBD2 covers 8 bases. This CDR3 has 19 amino acids. Germline lookup yields CDR1 ENHRY and CDR2 SYGVKD. The J segment lost 8 bases and the V segment lost 6 bases, leaving 24 bases of the junction unmatched. The CDR3 sequence: CAISKPKAGAPDIGDEQFF. In DNA, the CDR3 is TGTGCCATCAGCAAACCCAAAGCGGGAGCACCCGATATTGGAGATGAGCAGTTCTTC.

To note about this clone: This same CDR3 is encoded by further DNA sequences in the sample. The rearrangement uses TRBV7-9 and TRBJ2-7; D unclear. Between the trimmed V and J ends, which lost 1 base and 2 bases, there was a span of 6 bases. The CDR3 consists of 13 residues. Germline V gives CDR1 SEHNR, CDR2 FQNEAQ (reference sequence). This CDR3 reads CASSLEPTYEQYF. The CDR3 bases are TGTGCCAGCAGCTTAGAACCAACCTACGAGCAGTACTTC.

This clone was detected only once. The CDR3 bases are TGTGCCAGCAGCTGGAGGACAGGGGGAGTGAACACCGGGGAGCTGTTTTTT. Amino acids: CASSWRTGGVNTGELFF. The chain carries TRBV5-8 and TRBJ2-2; 10 nucleotides agree with TRBD1. Germline CDR1 reads SGHTS; CDR2 reads YDEGEE. This CDR3 contains 17 residues. V shed 3 bases, J shed 1 base, and the junction held 6 bases outside the gene matches.

This clone was counted a single time. V gene TRBV7-9 combines with J gene TRBJ1-2, with a tentative D call TRBD1 (6 bases). Germline V CDR1 and CDR2: SEHNR, FQNEAQ (reference sequence). V was cut by 5 bases and J by 7 bases, with 14 bases left in between. The CDR3 length is 13 residues. The CDR3 protein is CASSPTSGVGYTF. CDR3 DNA: TGTGCCAGCAGCCCGACTTCAGGGGTTGGCTACACCTTC.

A note on this clone: Other nucleotide sequences in the sample specify the same CDR3. The chain recombines TRBV9 with TRBJ2-1; 8 bases are a match to TRBD2. Looked up from germline, CDR1 is SGDLS and CDR2 is YYNGEE. This CDR3 is 15 amino acids long. J was trimmed by 1 base and V by 2 bases; bases with no gene match: 2. DNA of the CDR3: TGTGCCAGCAGCGTCAGCGGGAGTTCCTACAATGAGCAGTTCTTC. Amino acids: CASSVSGSSYNEQFF.

The chain combines TRBV7-9 with TRBJ1-4; 7 nucleotides agree with TRBD1. There are 15 residues in the CDR3. The trim removed 3 bases at V and 6 bases at J, leaving 7 bases unmatched. Per the germline V gene, CDR1 is SEHNR and CDR2 is FQNEAQ (reference sequence). DNA for the CDR3: TGTGCCAGCAGCTTTACTCGCCAGGGGGATGAAAAACTGTTTTTT. As protein: CASSFTRQGDEKLFF.

CDR3 in amino acids: CASRAPGTGNTGELFF. DNA of the CDR3: TGTGCCAGCAGAGCCCCCGGGACTGGGAACACCGGGGAGCTGTTTTTT. The genes are TRBV2 and TRBJ2-2; weak D call: TRBD2 (6 bases). Germline CDR1 is SNHLY and CDR2 is FYNNEI. The CDR3 runs to 16 residues. Trimming stripped 6 bases from V and 1 base from J, with 15 bases between.

To note about this clone: This sample also contains other DNA sequences that code for the same CDR3. The V and J genes are TRBV5-6 and TRBJ2-7; D is unclear. Germline lookup yields CDR1 SGHDT and CDR2 YYEEEE. The CDR3 has 12 amino acids. The V end was cut by 2 bases, the J end by 4 bases, with 7 bases between. The CDR3 bases are TGTGCCAGCAGCTTATTGGGGTACGAGCAGTACTTC. Translated: CASSLLGYEQYF.

The sample holds a few counts of this clone. This sample also contains other DNA sequences that code for the same CDR3. The CDR3 protein is CSVRTAGNTIYF. The DNA for the CDR3 is TGCAGCGTGAGGACAGCTGGAAACACCATATATTTT. The chain carries TRBV29-1 and TRBJ1-3, with a possible D match to TRBD1 (6 bases). The CDR3 sequence is 12 residues long. Trimming removed 6 bases at V and 2 bases at J, with 8 bases between. The germline V gene has CDR1 SQVTM and CDR2 ANQGSEA.

With regard to this clone: The sample has other DNA sequences that encode this CDR3 too. This sequence joins TRBV11-2 and TRBJ2-6; possibly TRBD1 for D (6 bases). V gave up 5 bases and J gave up 2 bases, with 10 bases separating them. Germline CDR1 SGHAT, CDR2 FQNNGV. The CDR3 covers 15 residues. This CDR3 is CASSLPGAGANVLTF. In nucleotides, the CDR3 is TGTGCCAGCAGCCTACCAGGGGCTGGGGCCAACGTCCTGACTTTC. The variable domain in full, with the rest retrieved from reference TRBV11-2 and TRBJ2-6, is EAGVAQSPRYKIIEKRQSVAFWCNPISGHATLYWYQQILGQGPKLLIQFQNNGVVDDSQLPKDRFSAERLKGVDSTLKIQPAKLEDSAVYLCASSLPGAGANVLTFGAGSRLTVL.

The chain recombines TRBV29-1 with TRBJ1-1; the D is unclear. Trimming removed 1 base at V and 0 bases at J, with 9 bases between. Germline CDR1 is SQVTM and CDR2 is ANQGSEA. This CDR3 is 14 amino acids long. CDR3 amino acids: CSVEGGRLNTEAFF. In DNA, the CDR3 is TGCAGCGTTGAAGGAGGACGGCTGAACACTGAAGCTTTCTTT.

This sequence joins TRBV20-1 and TRBJ2-7, with D perhaps TRBD2 (6 bases). Germline CDR1 reads DFQATT; CDR2 reads SNEGSKA (reference sequence). There are 11 residues in the CDR3. The ends were cut back, 4 bases at V and 5 bases at J, with 9 bases in the middle. The CDR3 protein is CSATAGDEQYF. CDR3 nucleotide sequence: TGCAGTGCTACAGCGGGCGACGAGCAGTACTTC.

The chain uses TRBV14 and TRBJ2-6; D remains unclear. From germline, CDR1 is SGHDN and CDR2 FVKESK. CDR3 length: 17 residues. Trimming took off 4 bases at V and 4 bases at J, with 17 bases between the two ends. The DNA of the CDR3 is TGTGCCAGCAGCCCTCCTGAGACGATGAGAGGGGCCAACGTCCTGACTTTC. Its protein product is CASSPPETMRGANVLTF.

J is TRBJ2-1 and V is TRBV9; 8 positions agree with TRBD2. After removal of 1 base from V and 8 bases from J, the junction contained 5 bases not matched to a gene. The CDR3 has 14 residues. In germline, CDR1 is SGDLS, CDR2 YYNGEE. CDR3 nucleotide sequence: TGTGCCAGCAGCGTAAGCGGGAGTCAGGATGAGCAGTTCTTC. Encoded protein: CASSVSGSQDEQFF.

This chain connects TRBV19 to TRBJ2-5; D gene ambiguous. Germline lookup yields CDR1 LNHDA and CDR2 SQIVND (reference sequence). The ends were cut back, 8 bases at V and 5 bases at J, with 18 bases in the middle. The CDR3 extends over 14 amino acids. The CDR3 protein is CASHGPNRRETQYF. The CDR3, as DNA: TGTGCCAGTCACGGCCCAAACCGGCGGGAGACCCAGTACTTC.

The chain combines TRBV10-3 with TRBJ2-5, with 8 bases that match TRBD2. J lost 1 base, V lost 4 bases, and 8 bases had no gene match. The CDR3 consists of 16 residues. Germline CDR1 ENHRY, CDR2 SYGVKD. The CDR3 loop is CAISGTSRATQETQYF. CDR3 DNA sequence: TGTGCCATCAGTGGGACTAGCCGAGCGACCCAAGAGACCCAGTACTTC.

The chain carries TRBV16 and TRBJ2-1; D perhaps matches TRBD2 (7 bases). Germline lookup yields CDR1 KGHSY and CDR2 FQNENV. The CDR3 runs to 13 residues. Trimming removed 7 bases from V and 8 bases from J, with 15 bases in between. The CDR3 DNA sequence: TGTGCCAGCAACCGACTAGGGGGGGATGAGCAGTTCTTC. Its protein is CASNRLGGDEQFF.